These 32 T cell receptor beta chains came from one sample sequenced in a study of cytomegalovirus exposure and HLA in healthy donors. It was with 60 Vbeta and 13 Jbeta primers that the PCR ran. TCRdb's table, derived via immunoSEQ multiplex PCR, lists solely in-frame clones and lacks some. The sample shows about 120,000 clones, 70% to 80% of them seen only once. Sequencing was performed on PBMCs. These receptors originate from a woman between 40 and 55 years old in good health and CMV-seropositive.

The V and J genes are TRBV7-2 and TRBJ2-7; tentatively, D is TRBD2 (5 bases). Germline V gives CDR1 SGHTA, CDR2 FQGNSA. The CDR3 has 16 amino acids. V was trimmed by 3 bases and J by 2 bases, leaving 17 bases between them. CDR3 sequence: CASSLSGGPPAYEQYF. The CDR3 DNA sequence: TGTGCCAGCAGCTTGAGTGGCGGGCCTCCCGCCTACGAGCAGTACTTC.

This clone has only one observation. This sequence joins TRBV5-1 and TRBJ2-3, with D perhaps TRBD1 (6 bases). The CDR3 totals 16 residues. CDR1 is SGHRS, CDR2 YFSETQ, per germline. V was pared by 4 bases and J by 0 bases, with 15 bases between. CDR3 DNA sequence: TGCGCCAGCAGCGGCGGACAGATTCCTAGCACAGATACGCAGTATTTT. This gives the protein CASSGGQIPSTDTQYF.

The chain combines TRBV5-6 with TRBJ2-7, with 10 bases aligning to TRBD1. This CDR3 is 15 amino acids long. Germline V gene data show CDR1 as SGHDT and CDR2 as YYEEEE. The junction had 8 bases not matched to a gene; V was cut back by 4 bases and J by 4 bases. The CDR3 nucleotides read TGTGCCAGCAGCGTACCCGGGACAGGGGAATACGAGCAGTACTTC. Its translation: CASSVPGTGEYEQYF.

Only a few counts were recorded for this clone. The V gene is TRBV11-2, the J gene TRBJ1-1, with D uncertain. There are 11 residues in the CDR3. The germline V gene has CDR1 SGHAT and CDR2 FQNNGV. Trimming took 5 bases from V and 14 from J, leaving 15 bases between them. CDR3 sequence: CASSTFRRKFF. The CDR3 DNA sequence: TGTGCCAGCAGCACATTTAGGAGAAAGTTCTTT. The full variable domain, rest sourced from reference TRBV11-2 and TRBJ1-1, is EAGVAQSPRYKIIEKRQSVAFWCNPISGHATLYWYQQILGQGPKLLIQFQNNGVVDDSQLPKDRFSAERLKGVDSTLKIQPAKLEDSAVYLCASSTFRRKFFGQGTRLTVV.

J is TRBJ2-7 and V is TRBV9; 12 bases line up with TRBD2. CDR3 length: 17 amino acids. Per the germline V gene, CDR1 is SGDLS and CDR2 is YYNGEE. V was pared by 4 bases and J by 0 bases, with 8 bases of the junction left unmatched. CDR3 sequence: CASSSGTSGPSSYEQYF. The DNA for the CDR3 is TGTGCCAGCAGCTCCGGGACTAGCGGGCCGAGCTCCTACGAGCAGTACTTC.

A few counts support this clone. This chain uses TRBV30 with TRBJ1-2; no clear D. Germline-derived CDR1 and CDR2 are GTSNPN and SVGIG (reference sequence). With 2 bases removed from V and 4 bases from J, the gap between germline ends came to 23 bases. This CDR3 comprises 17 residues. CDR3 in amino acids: CAWSTIALFRSTYGYTF. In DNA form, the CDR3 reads TGTGCCTGGAGTACAATCGCCTTATTCCGGAGCACCTATGGCTACACCTTC. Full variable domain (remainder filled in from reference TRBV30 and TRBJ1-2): SQTIHQWPATLVQPVGSPLSLECTVEGTSNPNLYWYRQAAGRGLQLLFYSVGIGQISSEVPQNLSASRPQDRQFILSSKKLLLSDSGFYLCAWSTIALFRSTYGYTFGSGTRLTVV.

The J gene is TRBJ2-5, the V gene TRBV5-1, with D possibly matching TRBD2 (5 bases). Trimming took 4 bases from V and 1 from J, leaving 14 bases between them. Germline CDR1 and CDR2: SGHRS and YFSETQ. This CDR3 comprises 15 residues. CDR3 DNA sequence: TGCGCCAGCAGCGGCCATATAGCGTCCCAAGAGACCCAGTACTTC. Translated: CASSGHIASQETQYF. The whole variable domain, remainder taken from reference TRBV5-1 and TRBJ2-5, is KAGVTQTPRYLIKTRGQQVTLSCSPISGHRSVSWYQQTPGQGLQFLFEYFSETQRNKGNFPGRFSGRQFSNSRSEMNVSTLELGDSALYLCASSGHIASQETQYFGPGTRLLVL.

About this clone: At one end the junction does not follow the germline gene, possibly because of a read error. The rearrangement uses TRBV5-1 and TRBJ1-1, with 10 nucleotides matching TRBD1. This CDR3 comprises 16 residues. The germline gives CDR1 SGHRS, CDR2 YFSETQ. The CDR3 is CASSPTGTGANPEAFF. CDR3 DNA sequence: TGCGCCAGCAGCCCCACCGGGACAGGGGCGAACCCTGAAGCTTTCTTT.

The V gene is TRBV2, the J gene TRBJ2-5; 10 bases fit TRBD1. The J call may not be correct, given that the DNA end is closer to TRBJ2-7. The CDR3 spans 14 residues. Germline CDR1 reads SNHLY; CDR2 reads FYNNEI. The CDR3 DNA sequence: TGTGCCACTGCCGCGGGACAGGGGATTTACGAGCAGTACTTC. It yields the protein CATAAGQGIYEQYF.

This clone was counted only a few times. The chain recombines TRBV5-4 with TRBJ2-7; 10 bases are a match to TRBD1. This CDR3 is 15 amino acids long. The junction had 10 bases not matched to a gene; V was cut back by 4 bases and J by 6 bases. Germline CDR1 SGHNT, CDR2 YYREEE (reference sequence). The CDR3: CASSRSTGGESEQYF. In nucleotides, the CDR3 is TGTGCCAGCAGCCGCTCGACAGGGGGCGAGAGCGAGCAGTACTTC.

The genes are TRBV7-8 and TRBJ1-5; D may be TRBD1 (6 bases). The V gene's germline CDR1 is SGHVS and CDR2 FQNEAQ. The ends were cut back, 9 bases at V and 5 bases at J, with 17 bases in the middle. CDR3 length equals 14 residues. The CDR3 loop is CASWGGHRDQPQHF. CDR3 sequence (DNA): TGTGCCAGTTGGGGGGGGCATAGGGATCAGCCCCAGCATTTT.

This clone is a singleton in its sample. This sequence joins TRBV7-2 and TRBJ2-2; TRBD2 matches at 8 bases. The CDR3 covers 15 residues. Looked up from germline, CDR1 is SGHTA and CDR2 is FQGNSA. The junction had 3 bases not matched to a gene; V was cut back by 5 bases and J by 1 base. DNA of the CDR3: TGTGCCAGCAGCAAAAGCGGGAGGAACACCGGGGAGCTGTTTTTT. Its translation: CASSKSGRNTGELFF.

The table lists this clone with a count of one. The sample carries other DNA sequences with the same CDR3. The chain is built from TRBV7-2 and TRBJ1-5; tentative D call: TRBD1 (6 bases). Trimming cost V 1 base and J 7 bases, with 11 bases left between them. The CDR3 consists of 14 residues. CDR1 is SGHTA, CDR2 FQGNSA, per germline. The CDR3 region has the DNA TGTGCCAGCAGCTTAGGGCAGGGGAACCAGCCCCAGCATTTT. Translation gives CASSLGQGNQPQHF.

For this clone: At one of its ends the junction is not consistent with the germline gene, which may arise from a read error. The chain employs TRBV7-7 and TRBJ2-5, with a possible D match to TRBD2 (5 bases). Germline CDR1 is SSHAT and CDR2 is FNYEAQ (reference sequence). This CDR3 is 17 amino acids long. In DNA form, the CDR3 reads TGTGCTAGCAGCCCACAAGGAGGCAGAATGTACCAAGAGACCCAGTACTTC. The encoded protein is CASSPQGGRMYQETQYF.

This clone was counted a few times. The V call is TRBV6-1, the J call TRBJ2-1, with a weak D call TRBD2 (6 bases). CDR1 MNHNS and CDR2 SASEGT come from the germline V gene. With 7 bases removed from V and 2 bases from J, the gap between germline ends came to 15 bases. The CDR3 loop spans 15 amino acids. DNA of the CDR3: TGTGCCAGCATCCACGAGGGAGGAGCCTACAATGAGCAGTTCTTC. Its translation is CASIHEGGAYNEQFF.

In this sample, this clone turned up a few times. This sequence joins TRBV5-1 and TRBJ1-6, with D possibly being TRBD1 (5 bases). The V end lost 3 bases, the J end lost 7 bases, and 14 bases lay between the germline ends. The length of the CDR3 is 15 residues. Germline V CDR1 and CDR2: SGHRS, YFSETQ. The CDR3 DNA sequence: TGCGCCAGCAGCTCGCCGGGACGGGGGAATTCACCCCTCCACTTT. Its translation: CASSSPGRGNSPLHF.

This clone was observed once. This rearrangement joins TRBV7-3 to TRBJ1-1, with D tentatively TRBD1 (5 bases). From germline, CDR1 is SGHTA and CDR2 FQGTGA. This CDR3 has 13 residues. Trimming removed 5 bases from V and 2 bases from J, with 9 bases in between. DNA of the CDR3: TGTGCCAGCAGCCGAGACAGCAACACTGAAGCTTTCTTT. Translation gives CASSRDSNTEAFF. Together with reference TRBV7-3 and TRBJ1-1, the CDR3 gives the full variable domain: GAGVSQTPSNKVTEKGKYVELRCDPISGHTALYWYRQSLGQGPEFLIYFQGTGAADDSGLPNDRFFAVRPEGSVSTLKIQRTERGDSAVYLCASSRDSNTEAFFGQGTRLTVV.

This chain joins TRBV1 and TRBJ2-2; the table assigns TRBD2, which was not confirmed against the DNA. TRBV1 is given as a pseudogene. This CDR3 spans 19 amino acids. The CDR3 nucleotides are TGCACCAGCAGCCAAGATGGGGGGTTGTGGACTAGCGACACCGGGGAGCTGTTTTTT. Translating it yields CTSSQDGGLWTSDTGELFF.

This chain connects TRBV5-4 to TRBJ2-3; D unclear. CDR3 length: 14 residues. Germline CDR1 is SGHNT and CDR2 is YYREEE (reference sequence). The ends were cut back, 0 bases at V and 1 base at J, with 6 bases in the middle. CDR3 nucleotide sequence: TGTGCCAGCAGCTTGGATTCCGGCACAGATACGCAGTATTTT. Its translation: CASSLDSGTDTQYF.

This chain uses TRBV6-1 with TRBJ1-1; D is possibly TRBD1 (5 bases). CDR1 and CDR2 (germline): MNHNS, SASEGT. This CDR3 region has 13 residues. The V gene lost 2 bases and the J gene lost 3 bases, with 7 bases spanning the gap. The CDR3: CASSELRDTEAFF. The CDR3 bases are TGTGCCAGCAGTGAACTCAGGGACACTGAAGCTTTCTTT.

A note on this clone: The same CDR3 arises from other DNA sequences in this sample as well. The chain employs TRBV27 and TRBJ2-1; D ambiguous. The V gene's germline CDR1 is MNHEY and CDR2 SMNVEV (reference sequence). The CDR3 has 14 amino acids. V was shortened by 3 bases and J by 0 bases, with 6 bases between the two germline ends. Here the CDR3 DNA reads TGTGCCAGCAGTTTCCGGAGCTCCTACAATGAGCAGTTCTTC. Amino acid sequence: CASSFRSSYNEQFF.

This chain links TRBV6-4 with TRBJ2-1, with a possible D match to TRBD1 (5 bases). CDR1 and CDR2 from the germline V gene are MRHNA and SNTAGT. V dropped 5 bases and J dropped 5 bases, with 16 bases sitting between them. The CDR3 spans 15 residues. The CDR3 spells CASSLNPGKHNEQFF. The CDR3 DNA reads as TGTGCCAGCAGTTTGAACCCAGGGAAGCACAATGAGCAGTTCTTC.

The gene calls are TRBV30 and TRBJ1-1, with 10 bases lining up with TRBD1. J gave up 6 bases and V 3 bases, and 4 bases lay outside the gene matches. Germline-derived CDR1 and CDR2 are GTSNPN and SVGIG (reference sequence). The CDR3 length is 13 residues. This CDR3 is CAWRGQGLSEAFF. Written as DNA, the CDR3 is TGTGCCTGGAGGGGACAGGGGCTGTCTGAAGCTTTCTTT.

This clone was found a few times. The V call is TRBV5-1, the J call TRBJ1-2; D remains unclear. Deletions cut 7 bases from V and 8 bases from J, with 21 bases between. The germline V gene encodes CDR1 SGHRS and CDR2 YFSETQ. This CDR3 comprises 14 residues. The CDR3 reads CASRDEAGSQGYTF. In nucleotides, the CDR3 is TGCGCCAGCCGGGATGAGGCTGGTTCTCAGGGCTACACCTTC.

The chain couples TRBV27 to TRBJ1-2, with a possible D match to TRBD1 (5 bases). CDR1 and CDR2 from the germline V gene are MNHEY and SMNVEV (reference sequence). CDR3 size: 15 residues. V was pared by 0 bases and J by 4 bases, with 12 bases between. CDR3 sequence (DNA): TGTGCCAGCAGTTTATCGGAAGGGGCCAGCTATGGCTACACCTTC. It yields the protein CASSLSEGASYGYTF.

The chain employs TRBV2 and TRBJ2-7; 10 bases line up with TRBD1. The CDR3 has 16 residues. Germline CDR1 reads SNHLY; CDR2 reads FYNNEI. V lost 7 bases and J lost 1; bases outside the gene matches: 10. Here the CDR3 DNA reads TGTGCCAGCACTAAGGACAGGGGGTTATCATCCTACGAGCAGTACTTC. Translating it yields CASTKDRGLSSYEQYF.

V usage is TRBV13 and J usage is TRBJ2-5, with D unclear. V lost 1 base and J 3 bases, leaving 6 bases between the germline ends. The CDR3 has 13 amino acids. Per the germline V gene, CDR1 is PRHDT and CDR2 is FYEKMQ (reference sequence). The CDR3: CASSLAVKETQYF. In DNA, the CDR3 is TGTGCCAGCAGCTTAGCGGTGAAAGAGACCCAGTACTTC.

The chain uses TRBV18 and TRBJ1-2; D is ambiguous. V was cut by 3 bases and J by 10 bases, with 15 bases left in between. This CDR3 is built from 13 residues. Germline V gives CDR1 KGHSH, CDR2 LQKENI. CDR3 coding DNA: TGTGCCAGCTCACCGGGAGGCCTCTTAGTCTACACCTTC. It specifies CASSPGGLLVYTF. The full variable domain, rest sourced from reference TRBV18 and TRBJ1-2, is NAGVMQNPRHLVRRRGQEARLRCSPMKGHSHVYWYRQLPEEGLKFMVYLQKENIIDESGMPKERFSAEFPKEGPSILRIQQVVRGDSAAYFCASSPGGLLVYTFGSGTRLTVV.

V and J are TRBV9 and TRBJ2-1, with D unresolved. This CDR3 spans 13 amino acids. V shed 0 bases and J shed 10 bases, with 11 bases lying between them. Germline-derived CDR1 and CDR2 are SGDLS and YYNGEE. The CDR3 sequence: CASSVETLAEQFF. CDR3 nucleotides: TGTGCCAGCAGCGTAGAAACGTTAGCCGAGCAGTTCTTC.

CDR3 coding DNA: TGTGCCAGCAGCTTAATTCACGGCGGCTCCACAGATACGCAGTATTTT. Translation: CASSLIHGGSTDTQYF. The chain couples TRBV7-3 to TRBJ2-3; D not certain. CDR3 length: 16 residues. Looked up from germline, CDR1 is SGHTA and CDR2 is FQGTGA. Trimming removed 1 base from V and 2 bases from J, with 13 bases in between.

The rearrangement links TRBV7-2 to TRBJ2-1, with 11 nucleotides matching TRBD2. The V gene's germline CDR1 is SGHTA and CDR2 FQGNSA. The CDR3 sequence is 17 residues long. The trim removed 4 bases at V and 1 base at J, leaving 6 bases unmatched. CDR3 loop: CASSSRLAGPSYNEQFF. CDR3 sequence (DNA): TGTGCCAGCAGCTCGAGACTAGCGGGACCGTCCTACAATGAGCAGTTCTTC.

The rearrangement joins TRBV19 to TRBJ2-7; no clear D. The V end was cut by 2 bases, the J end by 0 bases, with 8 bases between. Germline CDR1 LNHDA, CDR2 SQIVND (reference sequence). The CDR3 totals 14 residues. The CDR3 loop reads CASSIWADSYEQYF. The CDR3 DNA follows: TGTGCCAGTAGTATATGGGCAGACTCCTACGAGCAGTACTTC.